This TCR beta chain was sequenced in a study of radiotherapy plus CTLA-4 blockade in lung cancer. The wider study: Objective response rate was over 15%; disease control rate, 25% to 35%.

On this clone itself: Its matching antigen is unknown.

Each patient with chemo-refractory metastatic non-small-cell lung cancer was treated with focal radiation plus CTLA-4 blockade using ipilimumab. TCRdb's table, derived via immunoSEQ multiplex PCR, lists solely in-frame clones and lacks some. The sample yields some 90,000 clones, roughly 87% seen once. Overall study results and limits: Blood TCR clones of tumor origin expanded after radiotherapy plus ipilimumab. Among reported predictors of response, early blood T cell clone dynamics with interferon-beta performed best.

This receptor was taken from a human donor with non-small cell lung cancer who had stable disease on radiotherapy plus ipilimumab. Material: peripheral blood, obtained from a patient treated with radiotherapy plus ipilimumab.

As DNA, the CDR3 is TGTGCCAGCAGCTTACAGGGGCTTAGCACCGGGGAGCTGTTTTTT. Protein: CASSLQGLSTGELFF. The rearrangement links TRBV7-2 to TRBJ2-2, with TRBD1 as a possible D gene (6 bases). This CDR3 has 15 residues. V was pared by 2 bases and J by 4 bases, with 11 bases between. Germline V CDR1 and CDR2: SGHTA, FQGNSA.